Presented here are 10 T cell receptor beta chains from one specimen sequenced in a study of T cells in Graves' hyperthyroidism and ophthalmopathy. Amplified TCR beta CDR3 regions derived from RNA transcripts. Primed by the HTBI set, a first-round RT-PCR was run on the TCR CDR3. Via MiXCR, TCRdb re-called the multiplex PCR reads, giving one row per CDR3 protein. The sample consists of under 130,000 distinct CDR3 sequences, about half of them appearing once. Sequenced input: blood. Source of these receptors: a man between 40 and 49 years old with Graves' hyperthyroidism.

CDR3 DNA sequence: TGTGCCAGCAGTCCAACCGGCGAGCAGTACTTC. Translating gives CASSPTGEQYF. The J gene is TRBJ2-7, the V gene TRBV11-2; D call uncertain. The CDR3 is made up of 11 amino acids. Germline CDR1 reads SGHAT; CDR2 reads FQNNGV. V lost 6 bases, J lost 6 bases, and 9 bases lay in between.

This clonotype was counted ten times or more. The chain employs TRBV6-1 and TRBJ2-5; 10 bases match TRBD2. This CDR3 is 15 amino acids long. In germline, CDR1 is MNHNS, CDR2 SASEGT. V dropped 4 bases and J dropped 5; count of bases not matched to a gene: 7. CDR3 amino acids: CASSVPGTSVETQYF. The CDR3 nucleotides read TGTGCCAGCAGTGTCCCCGGGACTAGCGTGGAGACCCAGTACTTC.

Many counts were recorded for this clonotype. The V and J genes are TRBV11-2 and TRBJ2-7, with D possibly TRBD2 on 6 matching bases. V was clipped by 3 bases and J by 0 bases, with 15 bases between them. Germline loops: CDR1 SGHAT, CDR2 FQNNGV. The CDR3 has 16 residues. The CDR3 spells CASSLGLGRTSYEQYF. The CDR3 nucleotides are TGTGCCAGCAGCTTGGGACTGGGACGGACCTCCTACGAGCAGTACTTC.

This clonotype was seen at least ten times. The chain has TRBV2 and TRBJ1-6, with no clear D. The germline V gene has CDR1 SNHLY and CDR2 FYNNEI. There are 15 residues in the CDR3. V lost 1 base and J 5 bases, leaving 9 bases between the germline ends. This CDR3 reads CASSEGAGDNSPLHF. For the CDR3, the DNA is TGTGCCAGCAGTGAAGGGGCAGGTGATAATTCACCCCTCCACTTT. Full variable domain (rest looked up from reference TRBV2 and TRBJ1-6): EPEVTQTPSHQVTQMGQEVILRCVPISNHLYFYWYRQILGQKVEFLVSFYNNEISEKSEIFDDQFSVERPDGSNFTLKIRSTKLEDSAMYFCASSEGAGDNSPLHFGNGTRLTVT.

The CDR3 sequence is CAGPGMDLGGYTF. CDR3 in DNA: TGTGCCGGCCCCGGGATGGACTTAGGTGGCTACACCTTC. V and J are TRBV30 and TRBJ1-2, with D unclear. V lost 8 bases and J lost 7, with 20 bases in between. CDR1 is GTSNPN and CDR2 is SVGIG in the germline V gene (reference sequence). The CDR3 is 13 amino acids.

This clonotype has a count of ten or more. V is TRBV3-1 and J is TRBJ2-5; 8 bases agree with TRBD1. Germline CDR1 is LGHDT and CDR2 is YNNKEL (reference sequence). Trimming removed 2 bases from V and 6 bases from J; junction bases left unmatched: 2. This CDR3 region has 13 residues. The CDR3 region is CASSQQGAKTQYF. DNA for the CDR3: TGTGCCAGCAGCCAACAGGGGGCAAAGACCCAGTACTTC.

CDR3: CSVAGTGLGTEAFF. In nucleotides, the CDR3 is TGCAGCGTTGCGGGGACAGGGTTGGGGACTGAAGCTTTCTTT. The chain links TRBV29-1 to TRBJ1-1; 9 bases align to TRBD1. The V gene's germline CDR1 is SQVTM and CDR2 ANQGSEA. This CDR3 comprises 14 residues. V lost 4 bases and J lost 5; bases outside the gene matches: 8.

Of note for this clonotype: Without the conserved terminal phenylalanine or tryptophan, this CDR3 likely stems from a read error. Because the CDR3's place on the DNA is in doubt, the DNA is left out and the CDR3 is given as listed by TCRdb. The chain employs TRBV7-9 and TRBJ1-4. Including both end residues, the CDR3 is 19 amino acids long. Germline assignment: CDR1 SEHNR and CDR2 FQNEAQ (reference sequence). CDR3 sequence reads: CASTGSKPYGVATNEKLSL.

This clonotype was found many times. V gene TRBV7-2 combines with J gene TRBJ2-2; 10 positions match TRBD2. Germline CDR1 is SGHTA and CDR2 is FQGNSA. There are 17 residues in the CDR3. V dropped 1 base and J dropped 4; count of bases not matched to a gene: 6. The CDR3 region has the DNA TGTGCCAGCAGCTTAGGGTCCAGCGGGAGGGCCACCGGGGAGCTGTTTTTT. This sequence encodes CASSLGSSGRATGELFF.

This clonotype was found many times. The genes are TRBV2 and TRBJ2-5; tentative D call: TRBD1 (6 bases). Germline V gene sequence: CDR1 SNHLY, CDR2 FYNNEI. Trimming shortened V by 4 bases and J by 2 bases, and 8 bases separated the two germline ends. The CDR3 has 13 residues. CDR3 protein: CASSVRGQETQYF. CDR3 nucleotide sequence: TGTGCCAGCAGTGTTAGGGGGCAAGAGACCCAGTACTTC.